This TCR beta chain emerged from a study of blood T cell repertoires in COVID-19. There are 12 residues in the CDR3. Generated by immunoSEQ multiplex PCR, the TCRdb table keeps only in-frame clones and is missing some. The table lists 250,000 to 300,000 clones, approximately 80% of them singletons. The sample holds one count of this clone. The receptor was derived from a man between 40 and 49 years old who had been exposed to COVID-19. This chain uses TRBV21-1 with TRBJ1-5. TRBV21-1 is a recognized pseudogene. Sequencing used PBMCs or T cells enriched from blood (not recorded which). CDR3 coding DNA: TGTGCCTGGCCCGAGGGAGGTCAGCCCCAGCATTTT. Amino acids: CAWPEGGQPQHF.